This T cell receptor beta chain was identified during a study of PD-1 blockade in mismatch repair-deficient tumors. Study-level background: All were previously treated, progressing patients with about 11 mismatch repair-deficient cancer types.

CDR1 and CDR2 from the germline V gene are LNHDA and SQIVND (reference sequence). CDR3 length equals 14 residues. J was trimmed by 4 bases and V by 4 bases; bases with no gene match: 7. Every patient had mismatch repair deficiency by PCR or immunohistochemistry. TCR sequencing covered a few patients who responded to pembrolizumab. Of note for this clone: Its cognate antigen is unknown.

Findings and limits, study-wide: Tumor-resident clones, often absent from pretreatment blood, expanded after pembrolizumab and then contracted.

Clones were read by immunoSEQ multiplex PCR, and TCRdb kept only the in-frame ones, dropping some. The sample contains approximately 37,000 clones, about 85% of which appear only once. J is TRBJ2-7 and V is TRBV19; 7 bases align to TRBD2. Material: peripheral blood, obtained 76 weeks after starting pembrolizumab. The TCR originated in an adult with mismatch repair-deficient cancer. This CDR3 reads CASSKGGSSYEQYF. The CDR3 nucleotides read TGTGCCAGTAGTAAGGGCGGGAGTTCTTACGAGCAGTACTTC.